These 30 T cell receptor beta chains were all obtained from the same sample, sequenced in a study of sequential checkpoint blockade in melanoma (dated by TCRdb to 2018 to 2020). The library was made by the immunoSEQ multiplex PCR assay. As stored in TCRdb, this immuneACCESS dataset retains in-frame rearrangements with V and J assigned. A fraction of the clones does not appear; measured against another copy, unresolved V genes explain less than half of the discrepancy, and the remainder lacks a known reason. Within this sample are 1,700 or so clones, with roughly a fifth of them counted one time only. The top ten clonotypes cover about 20% of the sample. Read against the paper, the sample's treatment or condition label means: randomized to nivolumab then ipilimumab (arm A) or the reverse (arm B). Sample: tumor tissue (inferred from file names), taken from a patient given nivolumab and ipilimumab in sequence. All receptors come from a human donor with melanoma.

This chain links TRBV11-3 with TRBJ2-1; 12 bases map to TRBD1. Germline CDR1 reads SGHNT; CDR2 reads YENEEA. CDR3 length: 15 residues. V trimming: 2 bases; J trimming: 9 bases; junction bases outside the gene matches: 5. The CDR3 sequence: CASSLTGQGAIEQFF. The CDR3 bases are TGTGCCAGCAGCTTAACGGGACAGGGGGCAATTGAGCAGTTCTTC.

The chain recombines TRBV19 with TRBJ1-3, with D tentatively TRBD1 (5 bases). Germline lookup yields CDR1 LNHDA and CDR2 SQIVND (reference sequence). The CDR3 is 15 residues long. Deletions cut 9 bases from V and 1 base from J, with 16 bases between. DNA of the CDR3: TGTGCCAGCGCCCCCCGGGGGTCGTCTGGAAACACCATATATTTT. Translated, it gives CASAPRGSSGNTIYF.

The chain has TRBV19 and TRBJ1-2; a possible D gene is TRBD1 (5 bases). V was cut by 8 bases and J by 4 bases, with 20 bases left in between. CDR3 length equals 15 residues. Germline V CDR1 and CDR2: LNHDA, SQIVND (reference sequence). CDR3 bases: TGTGCCAGTGGGATAATGGGGGTCCCGTCCTATGGCTACACCTTC. It is translated as CASGIMGVPSYGYTF.

V gene TRBV25-1 combines with J gene TRBJ2-6; TRBD1 matches 11 bases. The CDR3 spans 18 residues. Trimming removed 6 bases from V and 0 bases from J; junction bases left unmatched: 7. Germline values: CDR1 MGHDK, CDR2 SYGVNS. The CDR3 DNA follows: TGTGCCAGCAGCCGGGCCGGGACAGGGGGCTCTGGGGCCAACGTCCTGACTTTC. Translating gives CASSRAGTGGSGANVLTF.

About this clone itself: At one boundary the junction diverges from the germline segment, which might be a read error. The chain joins TRBV11-3 to TRBJ2-1; 9 bases are shared with TRBD1. Germline CDR1 is SGHNT and CDR2 is YENEEA. The CDR3 totals 16 residues. The CDR3 nucleotides read TGTGCCAGCAGCCGTACCGGGACAGGGTCCTTCAATGAGCAGTTCTTC. It yields the protein CASSRTGTGSFNEQFF.

This clone ranks as medium-sized. The genes are TRBV6-8 and TRBJ2-3; the D is unclear. Between the trimmed V and J ends, which lost 5 bases and 1 base, there was a span of 16 bases. The CDR3 runs 16 residues. Looked up from germline, CDR1 is MNHGY and CDR2 is SAAAGT. The CDR3 DNA follows: TGTGCCAGCAGTGCCCGAATAGCTGGGGGCACAGATACGCAGTATTTT. Translating it yields CASSARIAGGTDTQYF.

In its sample, this clone is medium-sized. The rearrangement links TRBV11-3 to TRBJ1-1; D remains unclear. Germline V gene data show CDR1 as SGHNT and CDR2 as YENEEA. The CDR3 extends over 14 amino acids. V shed 2 bases and J shed 0 bases, with 7 bases lying between them. The DNA of the CDR3 is TGTGCCAGCAGCTTAATCACCATGAACACTGAAGCTTTCTTT. This codes for CASSLITMNTEAFF. Combining the CDR3 with reference TRBV11-3 and TRBJ1-1 gives the whole variable domain EAGVVQSPRYKIIEKKQPVAFWCNPISGHNTLYWYLQNLGQGPELLIRYENEEAVDDSQLPKDRFSAERLKGVDSTLKIQPAELGDSAVYLCASSLITMNTEAFFGQGTRLTVV.

This clone was seen more than once but under ten times. The genes are TRBV6-8 and TRBJ1-4, with D unclear. Trimming removed 4 bases from V and 7 bases from J, with 16 bases in between. CDR1 and CDR2 (germline): MNHGY, SAAAGT. The CDR3 has 15 amino acids. CDR3 region: CASSSPAGVFEKLFF. The CDR3 DNA reads as TGTGCCAGCAGTTCTCCGGCCGGGGTGTTTGAAAAACTGTTTTTT.

Ten or more counts support this clone. The chain uses TRBV11-3 and TRBJ2-1; D may match TRBD1 or TRBD2 (5 bases each). V shed 3 bases and J shed 6 bases, with 18 bases lying between them. There are 16 residues in the CDR3. Germline V lookup: CDR1 SGHNT, CDR2 YENEEA. As DNA, the CDR3 is TGTGCCAGCAGCTTGGCCGGCAGGGCCGGAGGCAATGAGCAGTTCTTC. Translation: CASSLAGRAGGNEQFF.

This clone was picked up many times. The J gene is TRBJ2-6, the V gene TRBV11-3; no firm D call. V lost 5 bases and J 2 bases, leaving 13 bases between the germline ends. CDR1 is SGHNT and CDR2 is YENEEA in the germline V gene. The CDR3 is 16 residues long. The chain's CDR3 is CASSPVRATGANVLTF. CDR3 nucleotides: TGTGCCAGCAGCCCGGTCCGGGCGACTGGGGCCAACGTCCTGACTTTC.

This clone has at least ten counts. This chain connects TRBV11-3 to TRBJ2-1; 10 bases are a match to TRBD2. The CDR3 contains 14 residues. The trim removed 5 bases at V and 5 bases at J, leaving 3 bases unmatched. CDR1 and CDR2 (germline): SGHNT, YENEEA. CDR3 loop: CASSNSGRNNEQFF. The CDR3, as DNA: TGTGCCAGCAGCAATAGCGGGAGGAACAATGAGCAGTTCTTC.

This clone came up a few times. V usage is TRBV6-8 and J usage is TRBJ2-7, with TRBD2 matching 14 bases. Germline V gene sequence: CDR1 MNHGY, CDR2 SAAAGT. The CDR3 extends over 16 amino acids. V gave up 4 bases and J gave up 5 bases; unmatched junction bases: 7. CDR3 bases: TGTGCCAGCAGTTCACGGACTAGCGGGAGGTCCCACGAGCAGTACTTC. It specifies CASSSRTSGRSHEQYF.

The sample holds a few counts of this clone. This chain joins TRBV6-8 and TRBJ2-7; a weak D match, TRBD2 (5 bases). CDR3 length: 13 residues. V was trimmed by 6 bases and J by 5 bases, leaving 14 bases between them. Germline V CDR1 and CDR2: MNHGY, SAAAGT. CDR3: CASRDGIFDEQYF. Here the CDR3 DNA reads TGTGCCAGCAGGGACGGGATTTTTGACGAGCAGTACTTC.

This clone was counted between two and nine times. The chain combines TRBV6-8 with TRBJ1-2, with no clear D. CDR3 length equals 15 residues. V gave up 5 bases and J gave up 4 bases, with 17 bases separating them. CDR1 is MNHGY, CDR2 SAAAGT, per germline. DNA of the CDR3: TGTGCCAGCAGTGCCCCCTTAGGACGGCTCTATGGCTACACCTTC. It translates to CASSAPLGRLYGYTF.

This clone is labeled as large. V gene TRBV28 combines with J gene TRBJ1-4, with a weak D call TRBD1 (6 bases). The CDR3 is 12 amino acids. Trimming took off 9 bases at V and 4 bases at J, with 9 bases between the two ends. Germline V gene sequence: CDR1 MDHEN, CDR2 SYDVKM. The CDR3 sequence: CASQDSNEKLFF. As DNA, the CDR3 is TGTGCCAGTCAGGACAGTAATGAAAAACTGTTTTTT.

The chain couples TRBV18 to TRBJ1-4; D is unresolved. From germline, CDR1 is KGHSH and CDR2 LQKENI. This CDR3 region has 15 residues. Trimming took off 4 bases at V and 8 bases at J, with 17 bases between the two ends. The CDR3 loop reads CASSLPGYPREKLFF. The CDR3, as DNA: TGTGCCAGCTCACTGCCGGGTTACCCGAGGGAAAAACTGTTTTTT.

The sample holds a few counts of this clone. J is TRBJ2-7 and V is TRBV28, with TRBD2 identical over 10 bases. There are 16 residues in the CDR3. Per germline, CDR1 MDHEN and CDR2 SYDVKM. The V and J ends lost 6 bases and 5 bases, in that order; junction bases with no gene match: 13. CDR3 sequence: CASRRGLAYDSHEQYF. The CDR3 nucleotides read TGTGCCAGCAGGAGGGGACTAGCGTACGATTCCCACGAGCAGTACTTC.

The CDR3, as DNA: TGTGCCAGCAGCCCTCGAGCTCGGGCTTACCACAATGAGCAGTTCTTC. It specifies CASSPRARAYHNEQFF. V and J are TRBV7-4 and TRBJ2-1; D gene ambiguous. Trimming removed 5 bases at V and 5 bases at J, with 19 bases between. This CDR3 is 16 amino acids long. Germline V gene data show CDR1 as SGHVT and CDR2 as SQSDAQ.

The V and J genes are TRBV28 and TRBJ2-1; 7 bases fit TRBD1. The CDR3 has 13 amino acids. Losses at the gene ends were 6 bases for V and 9 bases for J; bases not matched to a gene: 8. Germline V CDR1 and CDR2: MDHEN, SYDVKM. CDR3 in DNA: TGTGCCAGCAGACTCGACAGGGTCAGTGAGCAGTTCTTC. This sequence encodes CASRLDRVSEQFF.

In this sample, this clone turned up many times. The chain combines TRBV11-3 with TRBJ1-2; D is unclear. CDR1 and CDR2 from the germline V gene are SGHNT and YENEEA. The CDR3 loop spans 14 amino acids. The V gene lost 3 bases and the J gene lost 4 bases, with 12 bases spanning the gap. CDR3: CASSFPGVGYGYTF. The CDR3 DNA reads as TGTGCCAGCAGCTTCCCGGGTGTGGGCTATGGCTACACCTTC.

This clone was observed a handful of times. The chain couples TRBV6-8 to TRBJ2-7; perhaps TRBD2 as D (6 bases). The germline V and J ends were trimmed by 8 bases and 1 base, with 18 bases remaining between them. Germline values: CDR1 MNHGY, CDR2 SAAAGT. The CDR3 loop spans 15 amino acids. CDR3 region: CASAKKPGESYEQYF. In DNA form, the CDR3 reads TGTGCCAGCGCTAAAAAACCGGGGGAATCCTACGAGCAGTACTTC.

A few counts support this clone. V is TRBV6-8 and J is TRBJ2-1; 9 bases are shared with TRBD2. The CDR3 spans 19 residues. Germline V gene data show CDR1 as MNHGY and CDR2 as SAAAGT. With 2 bases clipped from V and 9 bases from J, the junction kept 20 bases outside the gene matches. The CDR3 region is CASSYEGMVAGAPSGEQFF. CDR3 coding DNA: TGTGCCAGCAGTTACGAGGGCATGGTAGCGGGAGCCCCAAGCGGTGAGCAGTTCTTC.

This clone is labeled medium-sized. V usage is TRBV9 and J usage is TRBJ1-1; perhaps TRBD1 as D (6 bases). Per the germline V gene, CDR1 is SGDLS and CDR2 is YYNGEE. The V end lost 1 base, the J end lost 4 bases, and 14 bases lay between the germline ends. The CDR3 is 15 residues long. The CDR3 sequence is CASSVQQGLSTEAFF. DNA of the CDR3: TGTGCCAGCAGCGTACAACAGGGACTATCCACTGAAGCTTTCTTT.

The genes are TRBV12-5 and TRBJ2-3; TRBD1 agrees at 8 bases. Per germline, CDR1 LGHNT and CDR2 FRNRAP. The CDR3 covers 15 residues. Unmatched junction bases numbered 3, after V lost 4 bases and J lost 0 bases. For the CDR3, the DNA is TGTGCTAGTGGTTCTGGACAGGGAAGCACAGATACGCAGTATTTT. It is translated as CASGSGQGSTDTQYF.

The table lists this clone with a few counts. The chain employs TRBV6-8 and TRBJ1-5, with TRBD1 as a possible D gene (6 bases). The germline V and J ends were trimmed by 6 bases and 12 bases, with 15 bases remaining between them. The germline V gene has CDR1 MNHGY and CDR2 SAAAGT. The CDR3 covers 12 residues. CDR3 residues: CASSQGGILQHF. CDR3 nucleotide sequence: TGTGCCAGCAGCCAAGGGGGGATACTCCAGCATTTT.

The genes are TRBV6-8 and TRBJ2-7; perhaps TRBD1 as D (5 bases). CDR1 is MNHGY and CDR2 is SAAAGT in the germline V gene. Trimming removed 7 bases at V and 1 base at J, with 14 bases between. The CDR3 is 14 amino acids. The CDR3 protein is CASNAQGTSYEQYF. The CDR3 nucleotides are TGTGCCAGCAACGCGCAGGGAACTTCCTACGAGCAGTACTTC.

In its sample, this clone was seen many times. The V and J genes are TRBV11-3 and TRBJ1-5; D is unresolved. V was trimmed by 5 bases and J by 3 bases, leaving 14 bases between them. CDR1 and CDR2 from the germline V gene are SGHNT and YENEEA. This CDR3 has 15 amino acids. The CDR3 region is CASSLQAQDNQPQHF. The CDR3 DNA is TGTGCCAGCAGCCTTCAAGCGCAGGACAATCAGCCCCAGCATTTT.

This rearrangement joins TRBV18 to TRBJ1-2; D is possibly TRBD1 (6 bases). The V gene lost 3 bases and the J gene lost 7 bases, with 9 bases spanning the gap. The CDR3 totals 12 residues. Germline CDR1 KGHSH, CDR2 LQKENI. The CDR3 DNA follows: TGTGCCAGCTCACCCATGGGGGCTGGCTACACCTTC. Translating it yields CASSPMGAGYTF. Complete variable domain (other parts from reference TRBV18 and TRBJ1-2): NAGVMQNPRHLVRRRGQEARLRCSPMKGHSHVYWYRQLPEEGLKFMVYLQKENIIDESGMPKERFSAEFPKEGPSILRIQQVVRGDSAAYFCASSPMGAGYTFGSGTRLTVV.

The V and J genes are TRBV29-1 and TRBJ2-2, with a tentative D call TRBD2 (7 bases). CDR1 and CDR2 (germline): SQVTM, ANQGSEA. The CDR3 is 13 residues long. V was shortened by 6 bases and J by 4 bases, with 12 bases between the two germline ends. CDR3: CSVLGGLTGELFF. The DNA for the CDR3 is TGCAGCGTCTTGGGGGGGCTCACCGGGGAGCTGTTTTTT.

The sample holds a few counts of this clone. The chain couples TRBV11-3 to TRBJ2-2; D is unresolved. The CDR3 runs to 16 residues. V gave up 5 bases and J gave up 3 bases, with 16 bases separating them. From germline, CDR1 is SGHNT and CDR2 YENEEA. The CDR3 nucleotides are TGTGCCAGCAGCCCTGCAGCGAATGCGGACACCGGGGAGCTGTTTTTT. Translating gives CASSPAANADTGELFF.